The 27 T cell receptor beta chains reported below all come from one sample, sequenced in a study of regulatory T cells in long-lasting Graves disease. Through Arm-PCR of CDR3 regions and iRepertoire HTBI primers, TCR beta libraries were built. MiXCR, applied by TCRdb to the multiplex PCR reads, yields one record per CDR3 protein. The sample has about 460,000 distinct CDR3 sequences, 12% to 15% seen once. Indicated time point: newly diagnosed GD, antithyroid drugs for less than 3 months. The TCR library was made from RNA that had been extracted from PBMCs in TRIzol. The same sample was also studied in work on T cells in Graves' hyperthyroidism and ophthalmopathy.

This sample comprised peripheral blood mononuclear cells (PBMCs), obtained at new diagnosis, from a patient treated with antithyroid drugs. These receptors came from a woman between 45 and 60 years old with Graves disease.

This clonotype has just a few counts. This rearrangement joins TRBV7-6 to TRBJ1-4; TRBD1 matches at 8 bases. Germline CDR1 and CDR2: SGHVS and FNYEAQ. The CDR3 sequence is 15 residues long. V lost 5 bases to trimming and J lost 6 bases; unmatched junction nucleotides: 8. CDR3 bases: TGTGCCAGCAGCCCATTGGACAGGGTCGATGAAAAACTGTTTTTT. This codes for CASSPLDRVDEKLFF.

This clonotype has a count of ten or more. This chain links TRBV24-1 with TRBJ2-3; 12 positions match TRBD2. This CDR3 comprises 18 residues. CDR1 and CDR2 from the germline V gene are KGHDR and SFDVKD. V was pared by 7 bases and J by 1 base, with 11 bases of the junction left unmatched. The CDR3, as DNA: TGTGCCACCAGCATACTAGCGGGAGGCGAGGACGGCACAGATACGCAGTATTTT. Protein sequence: CATSILAGGEDGTDTQYF.

The chain employs TRBV19 and TRBJ2-7; 8 bases are a match to TRBD1. The CDR3 covers 17 residues. J gave up 0 bases and V 5 bases, and 12 bases lay outside the gene matches. CDR1 and CDR2 (germline): LNHDA, SQIVND (reference sequence). The CDR3 loop reads CASSPRTGNLLSYEQYF. Written as DNA, the CDR3 is TGTGCCAGTAGTCCACGGACAGGGAACCTACTCTCCTACGAGCAGTACTTC. The complete variable domain, with remaining parts taken from reference TRBV19 and TRBJ2-7, reads DGGITQSPKYLFRKEGQNVTLSCEQNLNHDAMYWYRQDPGQGLRLIYYSQIVNDFQKGDIAEGYSVSREKKESFPLTVTSAQKNPTAFYLCASSPRTGNLLSYEQYFGPGTRLTVT.

In this sample, this clonotype turned up many times. The chain combines TRBV3-1 with TRBJ2-2; 8 bases are shared with TRBD1. The CDR3 is made up of 15 amino acids. The germline gives CDR1 LGHDT, CDR2 YNNKEL (reference sequence). With 0 bases clipped from V and 5 bases from J, the junction kept 2 bases outside the gene matches. The CDR3 bases are TGTGCCAGCAGCCAAGAAGACAGGGGTACCGGGGAGCTGTTTTTT. Protein: CASSQEDRGTGELFF.

This clonotype showed up many times. The gene calls are TRBV11-1 and TRBJ2-5; the match to TRBD2 covers 13 bases. The V segment lost 2 bases and the J segment 1 base; nucleotides outside the gene matches: 4. The germline CDR1 and CDR2 sequences are SGHAT and FQDESV (reference sequence). CDR3 length: 17 residues. DNA of the CDR3: TGTGCCAGCAGCTTAACTAGCGGGAGGGCCCTCCAAGAGACCCAGTACTTC. Translating gives CASSLTSGRALQETQYF. Looking up the rest from reference TRBV11-1 and TRBJ2-5 gives the full variable domain: EAEVAQSPRYKITEKSQAVAFWCDPISGHATLYWYRQILGQGPELLVQFQDESVVDDSQLPKDRFSAERLKGVDSTLKIQPAELGDSAMYLCASSLTSGRALQETQYFGPGTRLLVL.

The chain employs TRBV18 and TRBJ2-5; 8 bases align to TRBD1. The V gene end was trimmed by 3 bases and the J gene end by 2 bases; junction bases not matched to a gene: 5. The CDR3 consists of 15 residues. Germline lookup yields CDR1 KGHSH and CDR2 LQKENI. CDR3 sequence (DNA): TGTGCCAGCTCACCGGGGACAGGCACGCAAGAGACCCAGTACTTC. The encoded protein is CASSPGTGTQETQYF.

This clonotype has at least ten counts. The rearrangement links TRBV20-1 to TRBJ1-5; tentatively, D is TRBD1 (5 bases). Trimming left V 1 base short and J 6 bases short, with 13 bases between. Germline V lookup: CDR1 DFQATT, CDR2 SNEGSKA (reference sequence). This CDR3 spans 14 amino acids. The CDR3 sequence is CSARAGSGGQPQHF. CDR3 nucleotides: TGCAGTGCTAGAGCAGGGTCGGGAGGTCAGCCCCAGCATTTT.

Concerning this clonotype itself: It differs at one base from a far larger clone, so likely a read error. The V call is TRBV28, the J call TRBJ2-5, with TRBD2 matching over 7 bases. CDR3 size: 18 residues. The trim removed 5 bases at V and 4 bases at J, leaving 19 bases unmatched. Germline-derived CDR1 and CDR2 are MDHEN and SYDVKM. DNA for the CDR3: TGTGCCAGCAGTGATTTGCGGGGGACGGGACCAACTTCAGAGACCCAGTACTTC. It yields the protein CASSDLRGTGPTSETQYF.

This clonotype showed up just a few times. The chain has TRBV6-1 and TRBJ1-3; D not resolved. Germline CDR1 MNHNS, CDR2 SASEGT. Trimming cost V 8 bases and J 0 bases, with 5 bases left between them. CDR3 length: 12 residues. The CDR3, as DNA: TGTGCCAGCGGCAGCTCTGGAAACACCATATATTTT. Protein: CASGSSGNTIYF.

This clonotype has at least ten counts. The V and J genes are TRBV7-6 and TRBJ2-3, with TRBD1 identical over 9 bases. V trimming: 6 bases; J trimming: 2 bases; junction bases outside the gene matches: 9. The CDR3 runs to 16 residues. Germline V lookup: CDR1 SGHVS, CDR2 FNYEAQ. The CDR3 sequence is CASRRTGTGNTDTQYF. CDR3 DNA sequence: TGTGCCAGCAGGCGTACCGGGACAGGGAACACAGATACGCAGTATTTT.

This clonotype was observed a few times. This chain joins TRBV4-2 and TRBJ2-5; 9 bases are a match to TRBD1. J was trimmed by 2 bases and V by 1 base; bases with no gene match: 2. CDR1 and CDR2 from the germline V gene are LGHNA and YNFKEQ. The CDR3 sequence is 15 residues long. CDR3 DNA: TGTGCCAGCAGCCAAGGGACAGGGGAACAAGAGACCCAGTACTTC. It yields the protein CASSQGTGEQETQYF.

There are many counts of this clonotype. J is TRBJ1-2 and V is TRBV28; D gene uncertain. The CDR3 has 13 amino acids. Trimming took 2 bases from V and 4 from J, leaving 8 bases between them. Germline values: CDR1 MDHEN, CDR2 SYDVKM. CDR3 coding DNA: TGTGCCAGCAGTTTAGAACAGATCTATGGCTACACCTTC. It codes for CASSLEQIYGYTF.

This clonotype was counted ten times or more. J is TRBJ2-5 and V is TRBV7-8; TRBD2 aligns across 11 bases. Germline trimming cut 5 bases from V and 3 bases from J; bases unmatched to any gene: 17. This CDR3 contains 19 residues. CDR1 is SGHVS, CDR2 FQNEAQ, per germline. Here the CDR3 DNA reads TGTGCCAGCAGCCCGGTCGGGGGGACCGGGACTAGCGGAAAAGAGACCCAGTACTTC. Amino acid sequence: CASSPVGGTGTSGKETQYF.

The V call is TRBV11-2, the J call TRBJ2-7; possible D gene TRBD1, 6 bases. Deletions cut 1 base from V and 3 bases from J, with 10 bases between. Germline loops: CDR1 SGHAT, CDR2 FQNNGV. The CDR3 runs 14 residues. In nucleotides, the CDR3 is TGTGCCAGCAGCTTAGCAGGACAGTTCTACGAGCAGTACTTC. It encodes CASSLAGQFYEQYF.

V is TRBV29-1 and J is TRBJ2-5, with 8 bases that match TRBD1. V lost 2 bases to trimming and J lost 5 bases; unmatched junction nucleotides: 10. CDR1 is SQVTM, CDR2 ANQGSEA, per germline. The CDR3 has 15 amino acids. For the CDR3, the DNA is TGCAGCGTTGAACCAACAGGGGGTCAGGGGGAGACCCAGTACTTC. Amino acid sequence: CSVEPTGGQGETQYF.

There are many counts of this clonotype. The chain uses TRBV7-2 and TRBJ2-1; 16 bases align to TRBD2. CDR3 size: 20 residues. From germline, CDR1 is SGHTA and CDR2 FQGNSA. V shed 5 bases and J 0 bases; nucleotides not matched to a gene: 10. In DNA form, the CDR3 reads TGTGCCAGCAGCCCTAGGAAGGGACTAGCGGGAGGGAGCTCCTACAATGAGCAGTTCTTC. It translates to CASSPRKGLAGGSSYNEQFF. The full variable domain, rest sourced from reference TRBV7-2 and TRBJ2-1, is GAGVSQSPSNKVTEKGKDVELRCDPISGHTALYWYRQSLGQGLEFLIYFQGNSAPDKSGLPSDRFSAERTGGSVSTLTIQRTQQEDSAVYLCASSPRKGLAGGSSYNEQFFGPGTRLTVL.

This clonotype has ten or more counts. The V gene is TRBV9, the J gene TRBJ2-7; 7 nucleotides agree with TRBD2. Germline values: CDR1 SGDLS, CDR2 YYNGEE. J was trimmed by 7 bases and V by 4 bases; bases with no gene match: 5. This CDR3 contains 12 residues. The CDR3 here is CASSRLAWEQYF. The CDR3 coding sequence is TGTGCCAGCAGCAGACTAGCATGGGAGCAGTACTTC.

Many counts were recorded for this clonotype. The chain recombines TRBV13 with TRBJ2-7; perhaps D is TRBD1 or TRBD2 (6 bases each). There are 16 residues in the CDR3. The germline V gene has CDR1 PRHDT and CDR2 FYEKMQ (reference sequence). Trimming cost V 2 bases and J 1 base, with 15 bases left between them. CDR3 in DNA: TGTGCCAGCAGCTTAAGGGATGGGGGGCTTTCCTACGAGCAGTACTTC. Its protein product is CASSLRDGGLSYEQYF.

For this clonotype: A much more abundant neighbour one base away suggests this may be a read error. The genes are TRBV6-2 or TRBV6-3 and TRBJ1-1; possible D gene TRBD1, 5 bases. Germline V gives CDR1 MNHEY, CDR2 SVGEGT. CDR3 length: 14 amino acids. V shed 8 bases and J shed 1 base, with 14 bases lying between them. The CDR3 DNA follows: TGTGCCAGCGACCCCGGGGCCGGGAACACTGAAGCTTTCTTT. Translating it yields CASDPGAGNTEAFF.

This clonotype was observed at least ten times. The gene calls are TRBV2 and TRBJ1-5; possibly TRBD1 for D (5 bases). Germline CDR1 reads SNHLY; CDR2 reads FYNNEI. V was clipped by 1 base and J by 4 bases, with 11 bases between them. The CDR3 extends over 15 amino acids. The CDR3 region is CASSEVGTGNQPQHF. The CDR3, as DNA: TGTGCCAGCAGTGAAGTTGGGACGGGAAATCAGCCCCAGCATTTT.

This clonotype appeared many times. The chain uses TRBV28 and TRBJ2-7; 10 bases are a match to TRBD2. Trimming at V came to 6 bases and at J to 2 bases, leaving 7 bases not matched to a gene. CDR3 length: 15 amino acids. Germline CDR1 and CDR2: MDHEN and SYDVKM. In nucleotides, the CDR3 is TGTGCCAGCAGGGAGACTAGCGGGCCAACCTACGAGCAGTACTTC. This sequence encodes CASRETSGPTYEQYF. Full variable domain (remainder filled in from reference TRBV28 and TRBJ2-7): DVKVTQSSRYLVKRTGEKVFLECVQDMDHENMFWYRQDPGLGLRLIYFSYDVKMKEKGDIPEGYSVSREKKERFSLILESASTNQTSMYLCASRETSGPTYEQYFGPGTRLTVT.

In this sample, this clonotype turned up a few times. The chain has TRBV6-2 or TRBV6-3 and TRBJ2-2; TRBD1 is a possible D gene (6 bases). The CDR3 has 15 residues. CDR1 and CDR2 from the germline V gene are MNHEY and SVGEGT. V dropped 8 bases and J dropped 3 bases, with 16 bases sitting between them. CDR3 nucleotides: TGTGCCAGCGGGATCGACAGGATCCACACCGGGGAGCTGTTTTTT. The encoded protein is CASGIDRIHTGELFF.

There are many counts of this clonotype. The CDR3 here is CASSPSRYNEQFF. The CDR3 DNA reads as TGTGCCAGCTCACCTAGTAGATACAATGAGCAGTTCTTC. The chain is built from TRBV18 and TRBJ2-1, with unresolved D. CDR3 length: 13 residues. V gave up 3 bases and J gave up 4 bases, with 7 bases separating them. Germline V lookup: CDR1 KGHSH, CDR2 LQKENI.

This clonotype was seen many times. V gene TRBV20-1 combines with J gene TRBJ1-2, with 9 bases lining up with TRBD1. With V trimmed by 0 bases and J by 2 bases, 4 bases remained unmatched. This CDR3 comprises 15 residues. CDR1 and CDR2 (germline): DFQATT, SNEGSKA (reference sequence). This CDR3 is CSARDQGQGNYGYTF. The CDR3 DNA reads as TGCAGTGCTAGAGATCAAGGACAGGGGAACTATGGCTACACCTTC.

This clonotype was seen ten or more times. CDR3 sequence reads: CASSQDFRLAGTDTQYF. CDR3 sequence (DNA): TGTGCCAGCAGCCAAGATTTTAGACTAGCGGGCACAGATACGCAGTATTTT. The chain is built from TRBV3-1 and TRBJ2-3; 9 nucleotides match TRBD2. The germline gives CDR1 LGHDT, CDR2 YNNKEL (reference sequence). The V gene end was trimmed by 0 bases and the J gene end by 1 base; junction bases not matched to a gene: 5. The CDR3 has 17 amino acids.

The CDR3 nucleotides read TGTGCCAGCTCACTAATCGACGATAAGGGAGAAGCTTTCTTT. Amino acids: CASSLIDDKGEAFF. The rearrangement joins TRBV18 to TRBJ1-1; D not resolved. The CDR3 totals 14 residues. Germline CDR1 and CDR2: KGHSH and LQKENI. V was clipped by 4 bases and J by 8 bases, with 17 bases between them.

This clonotype occurred many times. The genes are TRBV18 and TRBJ2-1; 8 bases are shared with TRBD2. This CDR3 comprises 14 residues. J was trimmed by 5 bases and V by 3 bases; bases with no gene match: 3. Per germline, CDR1 KGHSH and CDR2 LQKENI. CDR3 sequence (DNA): TGTGCCAGCTCACCGGGACTAGACCACAATGAGCAGTTCTTC. Protein product: CASSPGLDHNEQFF.